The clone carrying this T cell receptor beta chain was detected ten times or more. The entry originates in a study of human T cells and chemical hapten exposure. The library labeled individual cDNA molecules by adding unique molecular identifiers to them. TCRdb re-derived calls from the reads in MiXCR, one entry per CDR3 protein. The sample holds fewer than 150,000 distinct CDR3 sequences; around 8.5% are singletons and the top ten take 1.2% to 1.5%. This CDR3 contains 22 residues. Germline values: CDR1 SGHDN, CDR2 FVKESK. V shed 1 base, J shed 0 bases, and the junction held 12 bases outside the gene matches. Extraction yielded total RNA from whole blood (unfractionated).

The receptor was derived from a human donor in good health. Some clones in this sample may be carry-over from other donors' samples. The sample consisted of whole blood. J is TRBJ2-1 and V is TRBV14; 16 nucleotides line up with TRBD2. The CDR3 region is CASSQGRPGLAGGPSSYNEQFF. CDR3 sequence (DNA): TGTGCCAGCAGCCAAGGTCGGCCGGGACTAGCGGGAGGGCCCAGCTCCTACAATGAGCAGTTCTTC.